This is a list of T cell receptor beta chains from one sample in a study of T-cell memory formation after mild COVID-19. TCRdb re-analysed the 5' RACE reads in MiXCR, keeping a single row per CDR3 protein. The data show approximately 170,000 distinct CDR3 sequences, with 10% to 15% seen just once and roughly 3.4% held by the top ten. Sequencing input: PBMCs or a T cell subset sorted from them (not recorded which). The receptor source for this set is a man between 18 and 35 years old who had mild COVID-19 (a few samples of this study predate the infection). Cell type and time point are not known. CDR3s include the opening cysteine and the closing phenylalanine or tryptophan. Fields, in order: V gene, J gene, clone size, CDR3 length, D gene, CDR3 DNA, CDR3 protein. D genes are given only for firm matches. Size tells how often a clone was seen (once, few, many) or the class of an expanded clone, and some rows leave it out.

v_call: TRBV7-9; j_call: TRBJ1-2; clone_size: NA; cdr3_length: 12; d_call: NA; cdr3_nt: TGTGCCAGCAGCTTGGAGGTCCAGGGCTACACCTTC; cdr3_aa: CASSLEVQGYTF
v_call: TRBV28; j_call: TRBJ2-4; clone_size: few; cdr3_length: 12; d_call: TRBD1; cdr3_nt: TGTGCCAGTGGTCGTCCGGGACAGGGCGTCTACTTC; cdr3_aa: CASGRPGQGVYF
v_call: TRBV20-1; j_call: TRBJ2-1; clone_size: NA; cdr3_length: 15; d_call: TRBD2; cdr3_nt: TGCAGTGCTGGGAAAGGTAGCGGGCAATACAATGAGCAGTTCTTC; cdr3_aa: CSAGKGSGQYNEQFF
v_call: TRBV19; j_call: TRBJ1-6; clone_size: NA; cdr3_length: 14; d_call: NA; cdr3_nt: TGTGCCAGTAGCCGAGACAGAGAAAATTCACCCCTCCACTTT; cdr3_aa: CASSRDRENSPLHF
v_call: TRBV5-1; j_call: TRBJ2-5; clone_size: NA; cdr3_length: 14; d_call: NA; cdr3_nt: TGCGCCAGCAGCTCCGGACGGAGCAAGGAGACCCAGTACTTC; cdr3_aa: CASSSGRSKETQYF
v_call: TRBV11-2; j_call: TRBJ1-5; clone_size: many; cdr3_length: 14; d_call: NA; cdr3_nt: TGTGCCAGCAGCTTAACCGAGGGCAATCAGCCCCAGCATTTT; cdr3_aa: CASSLTEGNQPQHF
v_call: TRBV12-3/TRBV12-4; j_call: TRBJ1-3; clone_size: NA; cdr3_length: 14; d_call: NA; cdr3_nt: TGTGCCAGCAGTTTGACGGAGGAGGGAAACACCATATATTTT; cdr3_aa: CASSLTEEGNTIYF
v_call: TRBV6-5; j_call: TRBJ1-6; clone_size: NA; cdr3_length: 13; d_call: NA; cdr3_nt: TGTGCCAGCACTAGGGCCGGGGATTCACCCCTCCACTTT; cdr3_aa: CASTRAGDSPLHF
v_call: TRBV5-1; j_call: TRBJ1-4; clone_size: few; cdr3_length: 14; d_call: NA; cdr3_nt: TGCGCCAGCAGCTTGGCCCAGCCGCCGTACCTGATGTTTTTT; cdr3_aa: CASSLAQPPYLMFF
v_call: TRBV7-6; j_call: TRBJ2-5; clone_size: many; cdr3_length: 14; d_call: NA; cdr3_nt: TGTGCCAGCAGCTTGTATTCCGGGGAAGAGACCCAGTACTTC; cdr3_aa: CASSLYSGEETQYF
v_call: TRBV2; j_call: TRBJ2-5; clone_size: NA; cdr3_length: 14; d_call: NA; cdr3_nt: TGTGCCAGCAATGGCGGGGTATTACAAGAGACCCAGTACTTC; cdr3_aa: CASNGGVLQETQYF
v_call: TRBV20-1; j_call: TRBJ1-2; clone_size: few; cdr3_length: 14; d_call: TRBD1; cdr3_nt: TGCAGTGCTACCCGACAGGGCGCATTCTATGGCTACACCTTC; cdr3_aa: CSATRQGAFYGYTF